This TCR beta chain was documented in a study of shared clonotypes between healthy human individuals. Overall study findings and caveats: What naive subsets generally showed was a larger estimated richness than memory subsets showed.

The germline V gene has CDR1 SGHRS and CDR2 YFSETQ. V was cut by 0 bases and J by 8 bases, with 9 bases left in between. The CDR3 is 13 amino acids. With respect to this clone: The antigen remains unidentified.

CD4+ cells yielded CD45RA+ naive and CD45RA-negative memory subsets. Profiling relied on immunoSEQ multiplex PCR, and the TCRdb table lists in-frame clones only, not all of them. The data hold about 670,000 clones, with less than 80% observed a single time. The sequencing sample was made of memory CD4+ T cells sorted from blood. The sample's subset: CD45RA-negative fraction. The sequence derives from a woman in her thirties in good health. V usage is TRBV5-1 and J usage is TRBJ2-4; D remains ambiguous. CDR3 residues: CASSLAPRDIQYF. The CDR3, as DNA: TGCGCCAGCAGCTTGGCTCCACGGGACATTCAGTACTTC.